This record concerns one T cell receptor (beta chain) sequence. Its antigen is unidentified. The record originates from a study of human thymus T cells. General study findings and limits: Related research described strongly overlapping thymic repertoires in unrelated people. Apparent skewing of V and J gene usage characterized both thymic and blood repertoires.

Resections obtained during corrective heart surgery supplied the thymus tissue. Germline V gene sequence: CDR1 LNHDA, CDR2 SQIVND (reference sequence). J gave up 7 bases and V 6 bases, and 13 bases lay outside the gene matches. CDR3 length: 18 amino acids. Method: immunoSEQ multiplex PCR; TCRdb's copy keeps in-frame clones and lacks some. The repertoire holds about 78,000 clones, around 96% seen once, with just over 0.03% in the top ten. The clonotype comes from a boy in the first two years of life with a congenital heart defect but otherwise immunologically healthy. Source material: thymus tissue. This chain connects TRBV19 to TRBJ2-1; 15 nucleotides match TRBD2. The CDR3 DNA reads TGTGCCAGTAGCGTGGGACTAGCGGGAGGTTGGAGAGGGAATGAGCAGTTCTTC. This codes for CASSVGLAGGWRGNEQFF.